Each of the 20 T cell receptor beta chains below was sequenced from the same sample in a study of shared T cell receptors in the human thymus. The table came from immunoSEQ multiplex PCR; TCRdb's copy has only in-frame clones and leaves some out. The sample consists of about 380,000 clones, roughly 94% of them appearing once. Sequencing input: thymocytes. These receptors came from a human donor.

This clone has a single count. V gene TRBV28 combines with J gene TRBJ2-7; weak D call: TRBD2 (5 bases). The CDR3 consists of 13 residues. Germline CDR1 is MDHEN and CDR2 is SYDVKM. Trimming left V 4 bases short and J 1 base short, with 8 bases between. The CDR3 spells CASSSRRSYEQYF. CDR3 nucleotide sequence: TGTGCCAGCAGTTCCCGGAGGTCCTACGAGCAGTACTTC.

The chain recombines TRBV6-1 with TRBJ1-5; D is undetermined. The germline V and J ends were trimmed by 3 bases and 9 bases, with 6 bases remaining between them. This CDR3 spans 11 amino acids. Germline CDR1 is MNHNS and CDR2 is SASEGT. This chain's CDR3 is CASSDRGPQHF. The CDR3 DNA reads TGTGCCAGCAGTGACCGAGGGCCCCAGCATTTT.

V gene TRBV27 combines with J gene TRBJ2-1; 7 bases match TRBD2. There are 21 residues in the CDR3. Germline V gene data show CDR1 as MNHEY and CDR2 as SMNVEV (reference sequence). V was pared by 0 bases and J by 7 bases, with 24 bases of the junction left unmatched. The CDR3 sequence is CASSLSRGWWRESSTGNEQFF. In DNA form, the CDR3 reads TGTGCCAGCAGTTTATCGCGGGGGTGGTGGCGGGAGTCGTCGACCGGGAATGAGCAGTTCTTC.

The CDR3 DNA is TGCGCCAGCAGCTTGACCTATCCAGCCTACGAGCAGTACTTC. It codes for CASSLTYPAYEQYF. V and J are TRBV5-1 and TRBJ2-7, with D uncertain. V was trimmed by 1 base and J by 2 bases, leaving 10 bases between them. The CDR3 extends over 14 amino acids. The germline gives CDR1 SGHRS, CDR2 YFSETQ. Together with reference TRBV5-1 and TRBJ2-7, the CDR3 gives the full variable domain: KAGVTQTPRYLIKTRGQQVTLSCSPISGHRSVSWYQQTPGQGLQFLFEYFSETQRNKGNFPGRFSGRQFSNSRSEMNVSTLELGDSALYLCASSLTYPAYEQYFGPGTRLTVT.

The chain links TRBV20-1 to TRBJ2-7; no clear D gene. The CDR3 is 11 residues long. Trimming took off 3 bases at V and 5 bases at J, with 8 bases between the two ends. CDR1 and CDR2 from the germline V gene are DFQATT and SNEGSKA (reference sequence). CDR3 protein: CSARLGNEQYF. In DNA form, the CDR3 reads TGCAGTGCTAGGTTGGGAAACGAGCAGTACTTC.

V and J are TRBV19 and TRBJ1-2; a weak D match, TRBD1 (6 bases). The CDR3 covers 13 residues. The germline V gene has CDR1 LNHDA and CDR2 SQIVND (reference sequence). Trimming took 7 bases from V and 6 from J, leaving 15 bases between them. CDR3 coding DNA: TGTGCCAGTATTCCTACAGGGAGGAATGGCTACACCTTC. Its translation is CASIPTGRNGYTF.

The gene calls are TRBV21-1 and TRBJ2-3; TRBD1 reflects the table's D call only, with no check against the DNA. TRBV21-1 is flagged as a pseudogene. The CDR3 runs 13 residues. The CDR3 DNA follows: TGTGCCAGCAGCAGCAGGGAATCAGATACGCAGTATTTT. This gives the protein CASSSRESDTQYF.

The rearrangement links TRBV5-5 to TRBJ1-5; D remains ambiguous. The CDR3 sequence is 13 residues long. The germline gives CDR1 SGHKS, CDR2 YYEKEE (reference sequence). Between the trimmed V and J ends, which lost 3 bases and 7 bases, there was a span of 11 bases. CDR3 sequence (DNA): TGTGCCAGCAGCTCGTCAAGGGAACAGCCCCAGCATTTT. This codes for CASSSSREQPQHF. Supplemented by reference TRBV5-5 and TRBJ1-5, the full variable domain reads DAGVTQSPTHLIKTRGQQVTLRCSPISGHKSVSWYQQVLGQGPQFIFQYYEKEERGRGNFPDRFSARQFPNYSSELNVNALLLGDSALYLCASSSSREQPQHFGDGTRLSIL.

Here the CDR3 reads CASSPFPTRKETQYF. DNA of the CDR3: TGTGCCAGCAGTCCGTTTCCTACCAGAAAAGAGACCCAGTACTTC. V gene TRBV6-4 combines with J gene TRBJ2-5; the D is unclear. This CDR3 comprises 15 residues. The germline gives CDR1 MRHNA, CDR2 SNTAGT. Trimming stripped 5 bases from V and 3 bases from J, with 16 bases between.

This chain joins TRBV15 and TRBJ2-5; maybe TRBD1 (5 bases). Germline assignment: CDR1 LNHNV and CDR2 YYDKDF (reference sequence). There are 14 residues in the CDR3. Trimming left V 5 bases short and J 5 bases short, with 15 bases between. The DNA for the CDR3 is TGTGCCACCAGCGAGCAGGGCAAGTCCGAGACCCAGTACTTC. Translation: CATSEQGKSETQYF.

This rearrangement joins TRBV28 to TRBJ1-5; the D is unclear. Germline lookup yields CDR1 MDHEN and CDR2 SYDVKM. The CDR3 is made up of 15 amino acids. Between the trimmed V and J ends, which lost 8 bases and 0 bases, there was a span of 14 bases. Here the CDR3 reads CASAVEVYSNQPQHF. CDR3 sequence (DNA): TGTGCCAGCGCCGTAGAGGTTTATAGCAATCAGCCCCAGCATTTT.

This sequence joins TRBV7-8 and TRBJ2-7, with D possibly matching TRBD2 (5 bases). This CDR3 has 16 amino acids. Trimming took 4 bases from V and 5 from J, leaving 21 bases between them. Germline assignment: CDR1 SGHVS and CDR2 FQNEAQ. This CDR3 reads CASSSERPILLHEQYF. CDR3 sequence (DNA): TGTGCCAGCAGCTCCGAGCGGCCAATTTTATTACACGAGCAGTACTTC.

The rearrangement joins TRBV7-4 to TRBJ1-4; TRBD1 might be the D (5 bases). The V and J ends lost 1 base and 6 bases respectively, with 18 bases between them. Per the germline V gene, CDR1 is SGHVT and CDR2 is SQSDAQ. The CDR3 extends over 17 amino acids. The CDR3 region has the DNA TGTGCCAGCAGCTTAGTTGTACAGGTCTTAGGGGATGAAAAACTGTTTTTT. This encodes CASSLVVQVLGDEKLFF.

This sequence joins TRBV29-1 and TRBJ2-7, with TRBD2 identical over 12 bases. J gave up 2 bases and V 6 bases, and 5 bases lay outside the gene matches. The CDR3 loop spans 14 amino acids. Germline V CDR1 and CDR2: SQVTM, ANQGSEA. The CDR3 reads CSVPGLAGTYEQYF. The CDR3 DNA reads TGCAGCGTGCCGGGACTAGCGGGTACCTACGAGCAGTACTTC.

This clone appeared a single time. The gene calls are TRBV28 and TRBJ2-7; TRBD2 agrees at 14 bases. The CDR3 runs 15 residues. The V and J ends lost 6 bases and 6 bases, in that order; junction bases with no gene match: 7. The germline CDR1 and CDR2 sequences are MDHEN and SYDVKM. For the CDR3, the DNA is TGTGCCAGCAGGGGGACTAGCGGGAGTGGTTTCGAGCAGTACTTC. Protein sequence: CASRGTSGSGFEQYF.

This chain links TRBV10-1 with TRBJ2-1; D is perhaps TRBD1 (6 bases). Germline V gives CDR1 WNHNN, CDR2 SYGVQD (reference sequence). With 2 bases removed from V and 8 bases from J, the gap between germline ends came to 25 bases. CDR3 length: 18 amino acids. CDR3 bases: TGCGCCAGCAGTGAGGGGCCGACAGGAAAGGGAAATTGGGATGAGCAGTTCTTC. As protein: CASSEGPTGKGNWDEQFF.

This chain connects TRBV2 to TRBJ2-7; unclear D gene. Germline V gene lookup returns CDR1 SNHLY and CDR2 FYNNEI. The CDR3 covers 13 residues. The ends were cut back, 7 bases at V and 5 bases at J, with 15 bases in the middle. This chain's CDR3 is CASILLPGDEQYF. CDR3 bases: TGTGCCAGCATCCTCCTCCCCGGCGACGAGCAGTACTTC.

The chain recombines TRBV27 with TRBJ2-3, with a tentative D call TRBD2 (6 bases). Germline V gene lookup returns CDR1 MNHEY and CDR2 SMNVEV (reference sequence). The V and J ends lost 5 bases and 1 base respectively, with 19 bases between them. This CDR3 region has 17 residues. Here the CDR3 DNA reads TGTGCCAGCAGTCACATTACGGAGGGCCCGGGCACAGATACGCAGTATTTT. This gives the protein CASSHITEGPGTDTQYF.

V gene TRBV4-3 combines with J gene TRBJ2-2, with no clear D. Germline V CDR1 and CDR2: LGHNA, YSLEER. The CDR3 length is 13 residues. V lost 6 bases and J lost 7, with 12 bases in between. As DNA, the CDR3 is TGCGCCAGCAGGGACCTAGTTATCGGGGAGCTGTTTTTT. It is translated as CASRDLVIGELFF.

The chain recombines TRBV28 with TRBJ1-5; TRBD1 is a possible D gene (5 bases). The CDR3 covers 15 residues. The germline gives CDR1 MDHEN, CDR2 SYDVKM. The germline V and J ends were trimmed by 6 bases and 2 bases, with 14 bases remaining between them. In DNA, the CDR3 is TGTGCCAGCAGGTTCCGGGACTCTCGCAATCAGCCCCAGCATTTT. This sequence encodes CASRFRDSRNQPQHF.